The 19 T cell receptor beta chains in this list originate from one sample, sequenced in a study of control samples from healthy donors and cancer patients. TCRdb's table, derived via immunoSEQ multiplex PCR, lists solely in-frame clones and lacks some. Of approximately 94,000 clones listed, 91% are singletons. The sequenced sample consisted of blood. Every receptor here comes from a woman in her 30s in good health.

J is TRBJ1-5 and V is TRBV19, with D maybe TRBD1 (5 bases). From germline, CDR1 is LNHDA and CDR2 SQIVND (reference sequence). The V and J ends lost 3 bases and 5 bases respectively, with 14 bases between them. This CDR3 is 15 amino acids long. For the CDR3, the DNA is TGTGCCAGTAGTATCTCGCGGGTAGGGGATCAGCCCCAGCATTTT. Residues: CASSISRVGDQPQHF.

The chain has TRBV23-1 and TRBJ1-5, with 7 bases fitting TRBD1. TRBV23-1 is given ORF status, its function remaining uncertain. This CDR3 is 16 amino acids long. Losses at the gene ends were 4 bases for V and 6 bases for J; bases not matched to a gene: 12. DNA for the CDR3: TGCGCCAGCAGTCCCGCTCGACAGGGAAAGAGTCAGCCCCAGCATTTT. Its protein is CASSPARQGKSQPQHF.

The chain couples TRBV19 to TRBJ2-7; D unclear. Trimming cost V 1 base and J 1 base, with 8 bases left between them. This CDR3 is built from 14 residues. The germline gives CDR1 LNHDA, CDR2 SQIVND (reference sequence). CDR3 nucleotides: TGTGCCAGTAGTATAGGCAGGATGTCCTACGAGCAGTACTTC. Amino acids: CASSIGRMSYEQYF.

The rearrangement joins TRBV2 to TRBJ1-2; 9 bases fit TRBD1. Trimming took 7 bases from V and 0 from J; bases not matched to a gene: 9. Looked up from germline, CDR1 is SNHLY and CDR2 is FYNNEI. The CDR3 has 16 amino acids. In DNA form, the CDR3 reads TGTGCCAGCACGGCCGGGACAGGGAGGGCTAACTATGGCTACACCTTC. Translated: CASTAGTGRANYGYTF.

V and J are TRBV5-5 and TRBJ1-2; unclear D gene. The CDR3 is made up of 15 amino acids. With 0 bases removed from V and 4 bases from J, the gap between germline ends came to 13 bases. From germline, CDR1 is SGHKS and CDR2 YYEKEE (reference sequence). The CDR3 loop is CASSLEAEAGYGYTF. The DNA for the CDR3 is TGTGCCAGCAGCTTGGAGGCAGAGGCCGGCTATGGCTACACCTTC.

The chain combines TRBV3-1 (or the pseudogene TRBV3-2) with TRBJ2-7; no clear D gene. Germline V gene sequence: CDR1 LGHDT, CDR2 YNNKEL (reference sequence). V was clipped by 3 bases and J by 5 bases, with 11 bases between them. The CDR3 has 13 residues. This chain's CDR3 is CASSQVVVDEQYF. Here the CDR3 DNA reads TGTGCCAGCAGCCAGGTAGTGGTGGACGAGCAGTACTTC.

The chain couples TRBV5-6 to TRBJ1-6, with 7 bases aligning to TRBD1. Unmatched junction bases numbered 6, after V lost 4 bases and J lost 8 bases. The CDR3 is 14 residues long. The germline gives CDR1 SGHDT, CDR2 YYEEEE. The chain's CDR3 is CASSTTGNDSPLHF. The DNA for the CDR3 is TGTGCCAGCAGCACGACAGGGAACGATTCACCCCTCCACTTT.

V usage is TRBV6-5 and J usage is TRBJ2-1, with TRBD1 as a possible D gene (6 bases). V was cut by 2 bases and J by 5 bases, with 10 bases left in between. Germline V gene lookup returns CDR1 MNHEY and CDR2 SVGAGI. The CDR3 is 14 residues long. The CDR3 nucleotides are TGTGCCAGCAGTTACCCCGGACAGAACAATGAGCAGTTCTTC. Protein sequence: CASSYPGQNNEQFF.

This clone was seen a single time. The V and J genes are TRBV12-5 and TRBJ1-2; a weak D match, TRBD1 (6 bases). Per the germline V gene, CDR1 is LGHNT and CDR2 is FRNRAP. The CDR3 is 13 amino acids. V shed 1 base and J shed 10 bases, with 13 bases lying between them. Written as DNA, the CDR3 is TGTGCTAGTGGTTTGGCAGGGGCCTGGGACTACACCTTC. Its translation is CASGLAGAWDYTF.

The V and J genes are TRBV9 and TRBJ1-1; D is unresolved. Germline V gene lookup returns CDR1 SGDLS and CDR2 YYNGEE. CDR3 length: 14 amino acids. The V end lost 3 bases, the J end lost 1 base, and 10 bases lay between the germline ends. This CDR3 is CASSGHPQNTEAFF. CDR3 nucleotide sequence: TGTGCCAGCAGCGGACACCCACAGAACACTGAAGCTTTCTTT.

This chain links TRBV9 with TRBJ2-1; TRBD2 matches 10 bases. Germline V gene data show CDR1 as SGDLS and CDR2 as YYNGEE. CDR3 size: 13 residues. V was clipped by 6 bases and J by 7 bases; unmatched bases: 4. CDR3 DNA: TGTGCCAGCACCAGCGGGGGGGGAAATGAGCAGTTCTTC. As protein: CASTSGGGNEQFF. The complete variable domain, with remaining parts taken from reference TRBV9 and TRBJ2-1, reads DSGVTQTPKHLITATGQRVTLRCSPRSGDLSVYWYQQSLDQGLQFLIQYYNGEERAKGNILERFSAQQFPDLHSELNLSSLELGDSALYFCASTSGGGNEQFFGPGTRLTVL.

This sequence joins TRBV6-2 or TRBV6-3 and TRBJ2-7, with TRBD2 matching 11 bases. J was trimmed by 7 bases and V by 2 bases; bases with no gene match: 7. The CDR3 contains 15 residues. CDR1 and CDR2 from the germline V gene are MNHEY and SVGEGT. The CDR3 DNA reads TGTGCCAGCAGTTACGGGACTAGCGGCTTACGTGAGCAGTACTTC. Its protein is CASSYGTSGLREQYF.

The chain joins TRBV11-2 to TRBJ2-1; 9 bases align to TRBD1. Per germline, CDR1 SGHAT and CDR2 FQNNGV. Trimming cost V 4 bases and J 7 bases; bases outside gene matches: 11. The length of the CDR3 is 16 residues. CDR3 in DNA: TGTGCCAGCAGCTCAGGCCGGGACAGGGTAATGAATGAGCAGTTCTTC. Translating it yields CASSSGRDRVMNEQFF. Combining the CDR3 with reference TRBV11-2 and TRBJ2-1 gives the whole variable domain EAGVAQSPRYKIIEKRQSVAFWCNPISGHATLYWYQQILGQGPKLLIQFQNNGVVDDSQLPKDRFSAERLKGVDSTLKIQPAKLEDSAVYLCASSSGRDRVMNEQFFGPGTRLTVL.

The chain employs TRBV5-1 and TRBJ1-1; the D is unclear. The CDR3 has 11 amino acids. CDR1 is SGHRS and CDR2 is YFSETQ in the germline V gene. V lost 2 bases to trimming and J lost 10 bases, with 9 bases between them. The CDR3 protein is CASSFGEGAFF. The CDR3 DNA sequence: TGCGCCAGCAGCTTCGGGGAAGGAGCTTTCTTT.

The rearrangement links TRBV7-9 to TRBJ2-1; TRBD2 agrees at 14 bases. The junction had 7 bases not matched to a gene; V was cut back by 5 bases and J by 7 bases. The CDR3 covers 16 residues. Per the germline V gene, CDR1 is SEHNR and CDR2 is FQNEAQ (reference sequence). The CDR3, as DNA: TGTGCCAGCAGCGCGGGGACTAGCGGGAGTAAGAATGAGCAGTTCTTC. It is translated as CASSAGTSGSKNEQFF.

This chain joins TRBV7-6 and TRBJ2-2, with 10 bases matching TRBD1. The V gene end was trimmed by 3 bases and the J gene end by 7 bases; junction bases not matched to a gene: 11. This CDR3 is 17 amino acids long. In germline, CDR1 is SGHVS, CDR2 FNYEAQ. CDR3 sequence (DNA): TGTGCCAGCAGCTTCGAGAGACAGGGGGCGCGTGGCGGGGAGCTGTTTTTT. This translates into CASSFERQGARGGELFF.

J is TRBJ2-1 and V is TRBV9, with D perhaps being TRBD1 or TRBD2 (6 bases each). Germline loops: CDR1 SGDLS, CDR2 YYNGEE. CDR3 length equals 15 residues. V was clipped by 0 bases and J by 7 bases, with 14 bases between them. In DNA form, the CDR3 reads TGTGCCAGCAGCGTAGGGACTACCACAGGGAATGAGCAGTTCTTC. Translation gives CASSVGTTTGNEQFF.

The rearrangement links TRBV11-2 to TRBJ2-1; 7 bases fit TRBD2. Germline values: CDR1 SGHAT, CDR2 FQNNGV. The junction had 10 bases not matched to a gene; V was cut back by 5 bases and J by 6 bases. This CDR3 is built from 15 residues. The CDR3 sequence: CASSLRLARSNEQFF. In DNA form, the CDR3 reads TGTGCCAGCAGCCTCCGACTAGCTCGGTCCAATGAGCAGTTCTTC.

V gene TRBV7-9 combines with J gene TRBJ1-4; no reliable D call. This CDR3 has 11 residues. The V and J ends lost 10 bases and 14 bases respectively, with 17 bases between them. Per the germline V gene, CDR1 is SEHNR and CDR2 is FQNEAQ (reference sequence). The CDR3 DNA sequence: TGTGCCACAAATATGGCGGGAGGGCTGTTTTTT. Translation: CATNMAGGLFF.